This TCR beta chain was profiled in a study of PD-L1 blockade in urothelial cancer. Using immunoSEQ multiplex PCR, the repertoire was profiled, and TCRdb retains in-frame clones only, with some absent. The table lists about 25,000 clones, more than 70% of them singletons. Time point reported: peripheral blood 6 weeks after treatment start. Losses at the gene ends were 8 bases for V and 0 bases for J; bases not matched to a gene: 7. Germline V CDR1 and CDR2: LGHNT, FRNRAP. The CDR3 runs to 16 residues. This specimen was PBMCs, taken around atezolizumab (anti-PD-L1) treatment. The chain couples TRBV12-5 to TRBJ2-1; 10 nucleotides line up with TRBD2. The clonotype comes from a man between 65 and 85 years old with urothelial cancer. The CDR3 DNA is TGTGCTAGTCGGGGGCTAGCGGGAGCCTCCTACAATGAGCAGTTCTTC. As protein: CASRGLAGASYNEQFF.